The 20 T cell receptor beta chains reported below all come from one sample, sequenced in a study of blood T cell repertoires in COVID-19. TCRdb's copy holds only in-frame clones and misses some; the assay was immunoSEQ multiplex PCR. The table lists some 230,000 clones, under 90% of them singletons, with 4% to 6% in the top ten. Source material: peripheral blood. The receptors come from a woman aged 55-70 years who had recovered from COVID-19.

The rearrangement uses TRBV18 and TRBJ1-2, with D possibly TRBD1 on 6 matching bases. The CDR3 has 15 residues. Germline CDR1 and CDR2: KGHSH and LQKENI. The V end lost 3 bases, the J end lost 2 bases, and 13 bases lay between the germline ends. The CDR3 DNA reads TGTGCCAGCTCACCCCAGGGGCACTCCAACTATGGCTACACCTTC. It is translated as CASSPQGHSNYGYTF.

The V gene is TRBV28, the J gene TRBJ2-2; 11 positions agree with TRBD2. Losses at the gene ends were 0 bases for V and 3 bases for J; bases not matched to a gene: 6. The CDR3 totals 18 residues. Germline V gene sequence: CDR1 MDHEN, CDR2 SYDVKM. The DNA for the CDR3 is TGTGCCAGCAGTTTATGGGCACTAGCGGGGGACCACACCGGGGAGCTGTTTTTT. The encoded protein is CASSLWALAGDHTGELFF. Looking up the rest from reference TRBV28 and TRBJ2-2 gives the full variable domain: DVKVTQSSRYLVKRTGEKVFLECVQDMDHENMFWYRQDPGLGLRLIYFSYDVKMKEKGDIPEGYSVSREKKERFSLILESASTNQTSMYLCASSLWALAGDHTGELFFGEGSRLTVL.

J is TRBJ1-2 and V is TRBV9; D remains unclear. V was clipped by 0 bases and J by 0 bases, with 6 bases between them. The CDR3 is 14 residues long. CDR1 is SGDLS and CDR2 is YYNGEE in the germline V gene. CDR3 in amino acids: CASSVASANYGYTF. DNA of the CDR3: TGTGCCAGCAGCGTAGCATCGGCTAACTATGGCTACACCTTC.

In its sample, this clone was seen a few times. The V and J genes are TRBV7-9 and TRBJ2-2; D might be TRBD1 (5 bases). The germline gives CDR1 SEHNR, CDR2 FQNEAQ (reference sequence). The length of the CDR3 is 16 residues. V was cut by 7 bases and J by 2 bases, with 17 bases left in between. Here the CDR3 reads CASTSPRAPNTGELFF. For the CDR3, the DNA is TGTGCCAGCACCTCTCCCAGGGCACCCAACACCGGGGAGCTGTTTTTT.

V is TRBV25-1 and J is TRBJ1-1; TRBD1 might be the D (5 bases). CDR3 length equals 13 residues. Germline V gene data show CDR1 as MGHDK and CDR2 as SYGVNS. V dropped 1 base and J dropped 5 bases, with 8 bases sitting between them. This CDR3 is CASSEWGGTEAFF. CDR3 nucleotides: TGTGCCAGCAGTGAATGGGGGGGGACTGAAGCTTTCTTT.

V gene TRBV5-6 combines with J gene TRBJ1-6; TRBD1 might be the D (5 bases). V lost 4 bases and J lost 9, with 20 bases in between. CDR1 is SGHDT and CDR2 is YYEEEE in the germline V gene. The CDR3 sequence is 16 residues long. The DNA for the CDR3 is TGTGCCAGCAGCCGGAGGGCATGGGACGGCACTTCACCCCTCCACTTT. Its protein is CASSRRAWDGTSPLHF.

J is TRBJ2-7 and V is TRBV6-5; 7 nucleotides line up with TRBD1. The CDR3 is made up of 12 amino acids. V lost 0 bases to trimming and J lost 8 bases; unmatched junction nucleotides: 1. Per the germline V gene, CDR1 is MNHEY and CDR2 is SVGAGI. The CDR3 DNA sequence: TGTGCCAGCAGTTACTCGACAGGGAAGCAGTACTTC. This sequence encodes CASSYSTGKQYF.

In this sample, this clone turned up once. This same CDR3 is encoded by further DNA sequences in the sample. This chain connects TRBV5-1 to TRBJ1-2; D not resolved. Trimming shortened V by 0 bases and J by 0 bases, and 6 bases separated the two germline ends. CDR3 length: 14 amino acids. Germline CDR1 reads SGHRS; CDR2 reads YFSETQ. CDR3 in amino acids: CASSLESPNYGYTF. Written as DNA, the CDR3 is TGCGCCAGCAGCTTGGAATCTCCTAACTATGGCTACACCTTC.

Comment on this clone: The sample contains more than one DNA sequence encoding this CDR3. CDR3 sequence: CASSLPGGNTGELFF. In nucleotides, the CDR3 is TGCGCCAGCAGCTTGCCAGGGGGCAACACCGGGGAGCTGTTTTTT. This chain connects TRBV5-1 to TRBJ2-2; 8 nucleotides align to TRBD1. This CDR3 region has 15 residues. Per the germline V gene, CDR1 is SGHRS and CDR2 is YFSETQ. Trimming cost V 1 base and J 2 bases; bases outside gene matches: 1.

This chain links TRBV2 with TRBJ1-2, with a weak D call TRBD1 (6 bases). Trimming left V 2 bases short and J 4 bases short, with 14 bases between. Germline V gene sequence: CDR1 SNHLY, CDR2 FYNNEI. This CDR3 region has 15 residues. For the CDR3, the DNA is TGTGCCAGCAGTGAAATATGGACAGTGGGCTATGGCTACACCTTC. Translating it yields CASSEIWTVGYGYTF.

The rearrangement uses TRBV18 and TRBJ1-1, with D possibly matching TRBD1 (5 bases). CDR1 and CDR2 (germline): KGHSH, LQKENI. The V end lost 3 bases, the J end lost 4 bases, and 18 bases lay between the germline ends. The CDR3 has 16 amino acids. In DNA, the CDR3 is TGTGCCAGCTCACCCAACAGGCCCGGACGGTCCACTGAAGCTTTCTTT. Its translation: CASSPNRPGRSTEAFF.

This chain uses TRBV19 with TRBJ1-2; weak D call: TRBD1 (5 bases). Trimming shortened V by 5 bases and J by 0 bases, and 19 bases separated the two germline ends. The CDR3 totals 17 residues. Germline V gene sequence: CDR1 LNHDA, CDR2 SQIVND (reference sequence). The CDR3 DNA reads as TGTGCCAGTAGTCTTGGGAGGAGGGGAAGTTCTAACTATGGCTACACCTTC. It translates to CASSLGRRGSSNYGYTF.

The V call is TRBV5-1, the J call TRBJ1-2, with TRBD1 identical over 12 bases. The germline gives CDR1 SGHRS, CDR2 YFSETQ. V dropped 4 bases and J dropped 4; count of bases not matched to a gene: 2. CDR3 length: 14 amino acids. CDR3 residues: CASSPGQGAYGYTF. CDR3 in DNA: TGCGCCAGCAGCCCGGGACAGGGGGCCTATGGCTACACCTTC.

The rearrangement links TRBV5-6 to TRBJ2-7; a weak D match, TRBD1 (6 bases). Germline CDR1 reads SGHDT; CDR2 reads YYEEEE. The CDR3 spans 14 residues. Trimming cost V 2 bases and J 2 bases, with 11 bases left between them. The CDR3 DNA sequence: TGTGCCAGCAGCTTTCAAGGACAGCCCTACGAGCAGTACTTC. Protein sequence: CASSFQGQPYEQYF.

The V gene is TRBV5-1, the J gene TRBJ2-5; weak D call: TRBD2 (6 bases). The CDR3 is made up of 17 amino acids. The V end was cut by 0 bases, the J end by 2 bases, with 17 bases between. Per germline, CDR1 SGHRS and CDR2 YFSETQ. CDR3 sequence (DNA): TGCGCCAGCAGCTTGGGGGGCTCTTGGGGACTTCAAGAGACCCAGTACTTC. Translation gives CASSLGGSWGLQETQYF.

The chain has TRBV18 and TRBJ2-7, with 7 positions matching TRBD1. Germline V gives CDR1 KGHSH, CDR2 LQKENI. The CDR3 has 14 residues. The ends lost 2 bases at V and 5 bases at J; junction bases unmatched: 6. CDR3 bases: TGTGCCAGCTCACCAACAGGGGTCTTCCACGAGCAGTACTTC. Its translation: CASSPTGVFHEQYF.

V usage is TRBV4-1 and J usage is TRBJ2-6; D not certain. The V and J ends lost 0 bases and 2 bases respectively, with 8 bases between them. The germline CDR1 and CDR2 sequences are MGHRA and YSYEKL. This CDR3 has 16 amino acids. CDR3 loop: CASSQDLAAGANVLTF. The CDR3 DNA reads as TGCGCCAGCAGCCAAGACCTCGCAGCTGGGGCCAACGTCCTGACTTTC.

J is TRBJ2-1 and V is TRBV18, with 10 positions matching TRBD2. With 0 bases clipped from V and 5 bases from J, the junction kept 1 base outside the gene matches. This CDR3 contains 15 residues. The germline V gene encodes CDR1 KGHSH and CDR2 LQKENI. This chain's CDR3 is CASSPPGLADNEQFF. The CDR3 bases are TGTGCCAGCTCACCACCCGGACTAGCGGACAATGAGCAGTTCTTC.

This clone was seen a single time. The chain couples TRBV19 to TRBJ2-1, with a weak D call TRBD2 (7 bases). V shed 3 bases and J shed 8 bases, with 23 bases lying between them. From germline, CDR1 is LNHDA and CDR2 SQIVND (reference sequence). The CDR3 has 17 amino acids. CDR3 DNA: TGTGCCAGTAGTATGCGCACAACAGGGCCCGGGGGGTATGAGCAGTTCTTC. As protein: CASSMRTTGPGGYEQFF. The full variable domain, completed using reference TRBV19 and TRBJ2-1, is DGGITQSPKYLFRKEGQNVTLSCEQNLNHDAMYWYRQDPGQGLRLIYYSQIVNDFQKGDIAEGYSVSREKKESFPLTVTSAQKNPTAFYLCASSMRTTGPGGYEQFFGPGTRLTVL.

This clone was detected only once. The V and J genes are TRBV7-2 and TRBJ2-3; tentatively, D is TRBD2 (6 bases). The CDR3 is made up of 18 amino acids. Trimming took off 1 base at V and 2 bases at J, with 19 bases between the two ends. The germline CDR1 and CDR2 sequences are SGHTA and FQGNSA. CDR3 in DNA: TGTGCCAGCAGCTTAGGAATTGGAGGGCCCCTACACACAGATACGCAGTATTTT. It yields the protein CASSLGIGGPLHTDTQYF.